Below are 20 T cell receptor beta chains sequenced from a single sample in a study of blood T cell repertoires in COVID-19. Here immunoSEQ multiplex PCR was the method, and the copy in TCRdb shows in-frame clones only, minus some. The table includes 340,000 or so clones, about four fifths detected once. Source material: peripheral blood. The receptor set was obtained from a man aged 25 to 40 with active or convalescent COVID-19.

The chain combines TRBV24-1 with TRBJ2-1, with TRBD1 as a possible D gene (6 bases). From germline, CDR1 is KGHDR and CDR2 SFDVKD. Trimming removed 9 bases at V and 5 bases at J, with 13 bases between. The CDR3 consists of 13 residues. In DNA form, the CDR3 reads TGTGCCACCGGGGGCGAGACCAACAATGAGCAGTTCTTC. Translated, it gives CATGGETNNEQFF.

This clone was detected many times. This chain joins TRBV29-1 and TRBJ2-7; D call uncertain. Looked up from germline, CDR1 is SQVTM and CDR2 is ANQGSEA. The CDR3 spans 11 residues. Trimming left V 4 bases short and J 6 bases short, with 10 bases between. As DNA, the CDR3 is TGCAGCGTTGGGCTAGTCGGCGAGCAGTACTTC. Residues: CSVGLVGEQYF.

The chain links TRBV4-2 to TRBJ1-2; tentative D call: TRBD1 (6 bases). V lost 1 base, J lost 11 bases, and 8 bases lay in between. This CDR3 region has 11 residues. From germline, CDR1 is LGHNA and CDR2 YNFKEQ. For the CDR3, the DNA is TGTGCCAGCAGCCAAGGGGGGCCGTACACCTTC. Translating gives CASSQGGPYTF.

J is TRBJ2-1 and V is TRBV29-1; 8 nucleotides agree with TRBD2. Germline V lookup: CDR1 SQVTM, CDR2 ANQGSEA. V shed 8 bases, J shed 5 bases, and the junction held 8 bases outside the gene matches. CDR3 length equals 13 residues. CDR3 DNA: TGCAGCACCGCCCGGGGGGGGAACAATGAGCAGTTCTTC. It codes for CSTARGGNNEQFF.

V and J are TRBV6-5 and TRBJ1-2, with 10 nucleotides matching TRBD1. J lost 6 bases, V lost 7 bases, and 5 bases had no gene match. Germline CDR1 and CDR2: MNHEY and SVGAGI. The CDR3 covers 13 residues. The CDR3 protein is CASKGTGVDGYTF. DNA for the CDR3: TGTGCCAGCAAAGGGACAGGGGTGGATGGCTACACCTTC.

This sequence joins TRBV9 and TRBJ1-5; 8 bases align to TRBD1. The CDR3 covers 15 residues. J lost 7 bases, V lost 4 bases, and 10 bases had no gene match. CDR1 is SGDLS and CDR2 is YYNGEE in the germline V gene. The CDR3 DNA sequence: TGTGCCAGCAGCAAGAGACAGGGGATTGGGCAGCCCCAGCATTTT. Encoded protein: CASSKRQGIGQPQHF.

The chain links TRBV7-9 to TRBJ2-2; a possible D gene is TRBD1 (5 bases). The CDR3 is 16 residues long. Germline V gene data show CDR1 as SEHNR and CDR2 as FQNEAQ (reference sequence). Trimming took 1 base from V and 6 from J, leaving 15 bases between them. The CDR3 nucleotides are TGTGCCAGCAGCTTAGAGGGGTCATCGGTGGCCGGGGAGCTGTTTTTT. It translates to CASSLEGSSVAGELFF.

The chain uses TRBV5-1 and TRBJ2-3; D perhaps matches TRBD2 (6 bases). V lost 3 bases to trimming and J lost 8 bases, with 13 bases between them. The CDR3 loop spans 13 amino acids. The germline gives CDR1 SGHRS, CDR2 YFSETQ. CDR3 sequence (DNA): TGCGCCAGCAGCTCCGGGGGAGTGGGTACGCAGTATTTT. Translating it yields CASSSGGVGTQYF.

This chain connects TRBV19 to TRBJ2-5; D is possibly TRBD1 (6 bases). The CDR3 sequence is 15 residues long. Trimming took 4 bases from V and 1 from J, leaving 13 bases between them. Germline CDR1 reads LNHDA; CDR2 reads SQIVND (reference sequence). CDR3 nucleotides: TGTGCCAGTAGTACCACCGGGACATTCCAAGAGACCCAGTACTTC. Translation: CASSTTGTFQETQYF.

A single count supports this clone. V and J are TRBV20-1 and TRBJ1-6; D is possibly TRBD1 (5 bases). V was pared by 5 bases and J by 10 bases, with 18 bases between. The CDR3 is 14 amino acids. The germline gives CDR1 DFQATT, CDR2 SNEGSKA (reference sequence). In DNA, the CDR3 is TGCAGTGCTCGTGTTGGGGCAGGGCCCTCACCCCTCCACTTT. Protein sequence: CSARVGAGPSPLHF.

The V call is TRBV4-2, the J call TRBJ1-6; 7 bases match TRBD1. Germline V lookup: CDR1 LGHNA, CDR2 YNFKEQ. J lost 5 bases, V lost 4 bases, and 5 bases had no gene match. CDR3 length: 15 residues. The CDR3, as DNA: TGTGCCAGCAGCCTAACAGGGGTCGATAATTCACCCCTCCACTTT. Translating it yields CASSLTGVDNSPLHF.

This chain connects TRBV4-3 to TRBJ2-1; 9 bases fit TRBD2. V lost 0 bases, J lost 3 bases, and 3 bases stayed unmatched. CDR1 is LGHNA and CDR2 is YSLEER in the germline V gene. CDR3 length: 16 residues. CDR3 nucleotide sequence: TGCGCCAGCAGCCAAGAGGGACTAGCTTTCTACAATGAGCAGTTCTTC. This encodes CASSQEGLAFYNEQFF.

The rearrangement joins TRBV30 to TRBJ1-6; a possible D gene is TRBD1 (6 bases). V was pared by 3 bases and J by 5 bases, with 11 bases between. From germline, CDR1 is GTSNPN and CDR2 SVGIG (reference sequence). The CDR3 has 14 amino acids. DNA of the CDR3: TGTGCCTGGAGGCAGGGGCACCATAATTCACCCCTCCACTTT. This codes for CAWRQGHHNSPLHF.

This rearrangement joins TRBV10-3 to TRBJ1-5; a weak D match, TRBD1 (5 bases). Germline loops: CDR1 ENHRY, CDR2 SYGVKD. V gave up 3 bases and J gave up 2 bases, with 11 bases separating them. This CDR3 spans 15 amino acids. CDR3 sequence: CAISDPGEGNQPQHF. CDR3 coding DNA: TGTGCCATCAGTGACCCGGGGGAAGGCAATCAGCCCCAGCATTTT.

The chain carries TRBV30 and TRBJ1-3; no definite D call. Looked up from germline, CDR1 is GTSNPN and CDR2 is SVGIG (reference sequence). The length of the CDR3 is 14 residues. V shed 0 bases and J shed 3 bases, with 9 bases lying between them. In nucleotides, the CDR3 is TGTGCCTGGAGTGTGGGAGGTTTTGGAAACACCATATATTTT. Protein product: CAWSVGGFGNTIYF.

This chain links TRBV3-1 (or the pseudogene TRBV3-2) with TRBJ1-5, with TRBD1 matching 9 bases. Trimming cost V 4 bases and J 0 bases; bases outside gene matches: 10. The germline V gene has CDR1 LGHDT and CDR2 YNNKEL (reference sequence). The CDR3 runs 18 residues. CDR3 amino acids: CASSLDRGSFHSNQPQHF. The CDR3 DNA reads as TGTGCCAGCAGCCTTGACAGGGGGTCGTTTCATAGCAATCAGCCCCAGCATTTT.

This clone was detected only a few times. This chain connects TRBV19 to TRBJ1-2; a weak D match, TRBD1 (6 bases). Germline CDR1 and CDR2: LNHDA and SQIVND (reference sequence). CDR3 length: 17 amino acids. Trimming took off 6 bases at V and 4 bases at J, with 24 bases between the two ends. The CDR3 nucleotides are TGTGCCAGTAGCCCAACCCAGGGACACTCTGGTGGCTATGGCTACACCTTC. Translated, it gives CASSPTQGHSGGYGYTF.

The chain uses TRBV7-2 and TRBJ2-7; D perhaps matches TRBD1 (5 bases). The germline gives CDR1 SGHTA, CDR2 FQGNSA. The CDR3 loop spans 13 amino acids. The V gene lost 5 bases and the J gene lost 1 base, with 9 bases spanning the gap. CDR3 protein: CASSPPGSYEQYF. CDR3 nucleotides: TGTGCCAGCAGCCCTCCAGGGTCCTACGAGCAGTACTTC.

The chain couples TRBV30 to TRBJ2-4; 9 nucleotides align to TRBD2. Trimming removed 3 bases from V and 8 bases from J; junction bases left unmatched: 11. The length of the CDR3 is 15 residues. Germline V gene data show CDR1 as GTSNPN and CDR2 as SVGIG (reference sequence). CDR3 DNA: TGTGCCTGGAGAGAAGCGGGAGGAGGTAATGACATTCAGTACTTC. Encoded protein: CAWREAGGGNDIQYF.

This clone was found once. This chain joins TRBV23-1 and TRBJ1-2; D is possibly TRBD1 (5 bases). TRBV23-1 is labeled an ORF, and its function is uncertain. Trimming left V 4 bases short and J 4 bases short, with 13 bases between. The CDR3 has 14 residues. The CDR3 reads CASSPPGESYGYTF. CDR3 in DNA: TGCGCCAGCAGTCCCCCGGGGGAGTCCTATGGCTACACCTTC.